One sample yielded the 8 T cell receptor beta chains listed below, sequenced in a study of blood T cell repertoires in COVID-19. The table came from immunoSEQ multiplex PCR; TCRdb's copy has only in-frame clones and leaves some out. The sample has about 190,000 clones, around 83% seen once; the top ten hold 5.5% to 7.5%. Material: peripheral blood. The source of these receptors is a middle-aged woman with acute or convalescent COVID-19.

J is TRBJ2-7 and V is TRBV27, with 13 bases matching TRBD2. V trimming: 8 bases; J trimming: 12 bases; junction bases outside the gene matches: 10. Germline lookup yields CDR1 MNHEY and CDR2 SMNVEV (reference sequence). The CDR3 length is 13 residues. In DNA form, the CDR3 reads TGTGCCAGCGGACCGGGACTAGCGGGGTTTAGGTACTTC. Its protein is CASGPGLAGFRYF.

The chain joins TRBV7-9 to TRBJ2-6; 9 positions match TRBD1. J lost 2 bases, V lost 5 bases, and 7 bases had no gene match. This CDR3 is 17 amino acids long. Germline V gene sequence: CDR1 SEHNR, CDR2 FQNEAQ (reference sequence). As DNA, the CDR3 is TGTGCCAGCAGCCCCCGGGACAGGGTTGCTGGGGCCAACGTCCTGACTTTC. This translates into CASSPRDRVAGANVLTF.

This clone was seen once. V usage is TRBV11-2 and J usage is TRBJ1-2; 9 nucleotides align to TRBD1. With V trimmed by 5 bases and J by 0 bases, 4 bases remained unmatched. The CDR3 is 15 amino acids. Germline-derived CDR1 and CDR2 are SGHAT and FQNNGV. The CDR3 sequence is CASSPNRGPNYGYTF. The CDR3 nucleotides read TGTGCCAGCAGCCCCAACAGGGGGCCTAACTATGGCTACACCTTC.

This rearrangement joins TRBV6-5 to TRBJ1-4, with TRBD1 matching over 9 bases. Germline loops: CDR1 MNHEY, CDR2 SVGAGI. The J segment lost 7 bases and the V segment lost 7 bases, leaving 10 bases of the junction unmatched. The CDR3 consists of 15 residues. This CDR3 reads CASNLRTGVGEKLFF. For the CDR3, the DNA is TGTGCCAGCAATCTAAGGACAGGGGTTGGTGAAAAACTGTTTTTT.

The J gene is TRBJ2-7, the V gene TRBV6-5, with TRBD1 identical over 9 bases. The CDR3 length is 15 residues. Losses at the gene ends were 2 bases for V and 3 bases for J; bases not matched to a gene: 5. Germline V gene sequence: CDR1 MNHEY, CDR2 SVGAGI. CDR3 protein: CASSYPGQGNYEQYF. The CDR3 DNA follows: TGTGCCAGCAGTTACCCGGGACAGGGAAACTACGAGCAGTACTTC.

J is TRBJ2-1 and V is TRBV6-4, with D hard to call. Germline V gene sequence: CDR1 MRHNA, CDR2 SNTAGT. The CDR3 has 13 amino acids. Trimming removed 2 bases at V and 6 bases at J, with 8 bases between. CDR3 loop: CASSDDDSNEQFF. The DNA of the CDR3 is TGTGCCAGCAGTGACGATGACTCCAATGAGCAGTTCTTC.

The V and J genes are TRBV9 and TRBJ1-1; D is ambiguous. There are 16 residues in the CDR3. The germline V gene has CDR1 SGDLS and CDR2 YYNGEE. V lost 3 bases and J 3 bases, leaving 18 bases between the germline ends. The CDR3 DNA reads as TGTGCCAGCAGCGAATTCCCCTCCCCTACGGACACTGAAGCTTTCTTT. Translated, it gives CASSEFPSPTDTEAFF.

This clone has only one observation. The V gene is TRBV4-1, the J gene TRBJ2-1; D is perhaps TRBD2 (6 bases). V was shortened by 0 bases and J by 9 bases, with 21 bases between the two germline ends. Germline lookup yields CDR1 MGHRA and CDR2 YSYEKL. The CDR3 sequence is 17 residues long. The CDR3 bases are TGCGCCAGCAGCCAAGAGGAGGGCAAATCCCGACAAGGTGAGCAGTTCTTC. This gives the protein CASSQEEGKSRQGEQFF.